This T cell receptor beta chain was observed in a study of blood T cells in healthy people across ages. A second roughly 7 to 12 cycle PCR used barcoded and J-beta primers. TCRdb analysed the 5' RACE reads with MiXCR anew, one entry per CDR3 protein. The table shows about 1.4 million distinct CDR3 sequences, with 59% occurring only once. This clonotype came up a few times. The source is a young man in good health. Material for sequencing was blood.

CDR3 sequence reads: CASSLGPGGNYGYTF. The CDR3 DNA reads as TGTGCCAGCAGTTTAGGACCGGGGGGAAACTATGGCTACACCTTC. This rearrangement joins TRBV12-3 or TRBV12-4 to TRBJ1-2; weak D call: TRBD1 (5 bases). The CDR3 extends over 15 amino acids. V was shortened by 1 base and J by 2 bases, with 11 bases between the two germline ends.